The clone carrying this T cell receptor (beta chain) was seen many times. The sample originates from a study of Graves' ophthalmopathy and Graves' hyperthyroidism. V was shortened by 2 bases and J by 2 bases, with 9 bases between the two germline ends. The CDR3 loop spans 14 amino acids. Germline CDR1 and CDR2: MNHEY and SVGAGI. RNA transcripts served as template for amplifying TCR beta CDR3 sequences. Scientists carried out first-round RT-PCR using HTBI primers and then a second-round multiplex PCR. TCRdb passed the multiplex PCR reads through MiXCR, listing each CDR3 protein once. The sample carries 350,000 to 450,000 distinct CDR3 sequences, about 17% recorded once.

Sample: peripheral blood. This chain connects TRBV6-5 to TRBJ2-5, with D possibly being TRBD1 (7 bases). This TCR came from a woman under 30 with Graves' ophthalmopathy. CDR3 nucleotide sequence: TGTGCCAGCAGTTACCAGGGGGGTCAAGAGACCCAGTACTTC. Amino acid sequence: CASSYQGGQETQYF.